One sample yielded the 5 T cell receptor beta chains listed below, sequenced in a study of tumor and adjacent non-tumor tissue in lung cancer. Three rounds of nested PCR, following a modified ARM-PCR protocol, produced the TCRbeta library. TCRdb independently ran MiXCR on the multiplex PCR reads; one entry per CDR3 protein. The data contain roughly 140,000 distinct CDR3 sequences, roughly 66% of them seen just once; the ten biggest clones take up about 18%. No cell sorting was done before RNA was extracted from the tissue. The sample was lung tumor tissue. The receptors originated from a man between 60 and 75 years old with small cell lung cancer.

In its sample, this clonotype was seen a few times. V usage is TRBV4-2 and J usage is TRBJ2-5, with 12 nucleotides matching TRBD2. Per germline, CDR1 LGHNA and CDR2 YNFKEQ. This CDR3 contains 16 residues. V gave up 1 base and J gave up 5 bases; unmatched junction bases: 5. The CDR3: CASSQGTSGMGETQYF. The CDR3 region has the DNA TGTGCCAGCAGCCAAGGGACTAGCGGGATGGGGGAGACCCAGTACTTC.

A note on this clonotype: At one boundary the junction diverges from the germline segment, which might be a read error. The chain has TRBV6-1 and TRBJ1-1, with D uncertain. CDR3 length: 13 amino acids. Germline CDR1 MNHNS, CDR2 SASEGT. CDR3 coding DNA: TGTGCCAGCAGTGAACCCCCGGGGATGCAAGCTTTATTT. This sequence encodes CASSEPPGMQALF.

CDR3 sequence reads: CSAPGTSGVLNEQYF. The CDR3 nucleotides are TGCAGTGCCCCTGGGACTAGTGGGGTTCTTAATGAGCAGTACTTC. This chain links TRBV20-1 with TRBJ2-1; 8 bases are shared with TRBD2. The DNA end lines up better with TRBJ2-7; the J call may be wrong. CDR1 and CDR2 from the germline V gene are DFQATT and SNEGSKA (reference sequence). The CDR3 loop spans 15 amino acids.

About this clonotype: One end of the junction varies from germline; a read error may be responsible. The chain links TRBV12-3 or TRBV12-4 to TRBJ2-1; D is unclear. This CDR3 has 15 residues. DNA of the CDR3: TGTGCCGGCAGTTTCCCGCGGATCTCCTACAATAAGCAGTTCTTC. This gives the protein CAGSFPRISYNKQFF.

In the case of this clonotype: This may arise from a read error, as a much more abundant clone is one base away. The chain is built from TRBV6-1 and TRBJ2-3; TRBD2 might be the D (5 bases). V was cut by 10 bases and J by 1 base, with 12 bases left in between. The CDR3 is 13 residues long. Germline V gives CDR1 MNHNS, CDR2 SASEGT. As DNA, the CDR3 is TGTGCCAACCATCGGGGTCGCACAGATACGCAGTATTTT. It translates to CANHRGRTDTQYF.